One and the same sample provided the 16 T cell receptor beta chains below, sequenced in a study of CD8 T cells in Susac syndrome (dated by TCRdb to between 2018 and 2021). Receptor libraries were prepared by the immunoSEQ multiplex PCR assay. RNA was extracted using the RNeasy kit, and roughly 0.5 to 1 microgram was reverse transcribed with random hexamers. TCRdb reprocessed the public reads (quality trimming at Q25 with fastp, clone calling with MiXCR) and kept in-frame beta chains. Each CDR3 protein appears once, grouped with its most common genes and DNA. The sample table contains approximately 120,000 distinct CDR3 sequences; only one count was recorded for about 90% of them. 0.24% of the sample goes to the ten largest clones. Sequenced sample: CD8+ T cells from PBMCs. The source of these receptors is a human donor with multiple sclerosis.

V gene TRBV3-1 combines with J gene TRBJ2-7; D may be TRBD2 (5 bases). The CDR3 length is 14 residues. V was clipped by 1 base and J by 5 bases, with 12 bases between them. Germline V gene lookup returns CDR1 LGHDT and CDR2 YNNKEL (reference sequence). The CDR3: CASSQARAQHEQYF. CDR3 sequence (DNA): TGTGCCAGCAGCCAAGCGAGGGCTCAACACGAGCAGTACTTC.

Comments on this clonotype: The limits of the CDR3 on the DNA are not certain, so only TCRdb's listed CDR3 is given. The chain joins TRBV23-1 to TRBJ2-2; the table gives TRBD1 as D, unverified against the DNA. TRBV23-1 is given ORF status, its function remaining uncertain. Inclusive of both ends, the CDR3 amounts to 20 amino acids. The chain's CDR3 is CASSQSVVSCGTYHRGSCFF.

CDR3 nucleotides: TGCGCCAGCAGCCAAGATAAAACAGGGTACACAGATACGCAGTATTTT. Translating gives CASSQDKTGYTDTQYF. The J gene is TRBJ2-3, the V gene TRBV4-1; D may be TRBD1 (6 bases). The CDR3 is 16 residues long. Germline V gives CDR1 MGHRA, CDR2 YSYEKL. Trimming removed 0 bases from V and 2 bases from J, with 12 bases in between.

The CDR3 region has the DNA TGCGCCAGCAGCCAGGGACTCCCTTGGGAGCAGTTCTTC. It encodes CASSQGLPWEQFF. The chain recombines TRBV4-1 with TRBJ2-1; TRBD2 might be the D (6 bases). CDR1 is MGHRA and CDR2 is YSYEKL in the germline V gene. This CDR3 has 13 residues. Trimming took 3 bases from V and 10 from J, leaving 13 bases between them.

The chain couples TRBV6-6 to TRBJ2-7; D uncertain. V was shortened by 5 bases and J by 3 bases, with 14 bases between the two germline ends. Germline CDR1 MNHNY, CDR2 SVGAGI (reference sequence). The CDR3 is 14 residues long. CDR3 coding DNA: TGTGCCAGCAGTCTATGGACCGAAGTCTACGAGCAGTACTTC. It encodes CASSLWTEVYEQYF.

This clonotype was seen more than once but under ten times. V gene TRBV6-6 combines with J gene TRBJ2-7; possible D gene TRBD2, 6 bases. Germline V gives CDR1 MNHNY, CDR2 SVGAGI (reference sequence). V was pared by 6 bases and J by 7 bases, with 19 bases between. The CDR3 is 14 residues long. The CDR3 loop reads CASSYSGGMAEQYF. Here the CDR3 DNA reads TGTGCCAGCAGCTATTCCGGCGGGATGGCGGAGCAGTACTTC.

This clonotype has just a few counts. This rearrangement joins TRBV9 to TRBJ2-7; 8 nucleotides agree with TRBD1. The CDR3 has 13 amino acids. Trimming took 3 bases from V and 7 from J; bases not matched to a gene: 6. Per germline, CDR1 SGDLS and CDR2 YYNGEE. CDR3 sequence: CASSGTGLREQYF. As DNA, the CDR3 is TGTGCCAGCAGCGGGACAGGGTTAAGGGAGCAGTACTTC.

The rearrangement links TRBV19 to TRBJ1-1; 12 bases fit TRBD1. CDR1 and CDR2 from the germline V gene are LNHDA and SQIVND (reference sequence). The ends lost 8 bases at V and 7 bases at J; junction bases unmatched: 2. The CDR3 has 12 amino acids. CDR3 sequence: CASGTGGLEAFF. The DNA of the CDR3 is TGTGCCAGTGGGACAGGGGGCCTTGAAGCTTTCTTT.

The rearrangement uses TRBV6-6 and TRBJ1-4; TRBD1 matches at 8 bases. The CDR3 has 12 residues. The germline V gene encodes CDR1 MNHNY and CDR2 SVGAGI (reference sequence). V lost 10 bases, J lost 8 bases, and 6 bases stayed unmatched. CDR3 in amino acids: CATTGQGEKLFF. In nucleotides, the CDR3 is TGTGCCACCACAGGACAGGGCGAAAAACTGTTTTTT.

The rearrangement uses TRBV2 and TRBJ2-4, with TRBD1 identical over 7 bases. This CDR3 is built from 13 residues. Trimming took 3 bases from V and 4 from J; bases not matched to a gene: 0. Germline CDR1 reads SNHLY; CDR2 reads FYNNEI. CDR3 loop: CASSEGQKNIQYF. CDR3 coding DNA: TGTGCCAGCAGTGAGGGACAGAAAAACATTCAGTACTTC.

This rearrangement joins TRBV12-3 or TRBV12-4 to TRBJ1-5; tentative D call: TRBD1 (5 bases). V was clipped by 8 bases and J by 0 bases, with 26 bases between them. The CDR3 is 19 amino acids. In DNA, the CDR3 is TGTGCCAGCTCTGAACCGGGACTCCGGGGCCCTTATAGCAATCAGCCCCAGCATTTT. It translates to CASSEPGLRGPYSNQPQHF.

J is TRBJ1-2 and V is TRBV4-2; D not resolved. This CDR3 contains 14 residues. Germline V gives CDR1 LGHNA, CDR2 YNFKEQ. Trimming took 0 bases from V and 8 from J, leaving 13 bases between them. The CDR3 protein is CASSQEPGGGGYTF. The CDR3 DNA is TGTGCCAGCAGCCAAGAGCCCGGCGGAGGCGGCTACACCTTC.

The gene calls are TRBV6-6 and TRBJ2-1; 8 bases fit TRBD1. The CDR3 has 12 residues. The germline gives CDR1 MNHNY, CDR2 SVGAGI (reference sequence). Trimming at V came to 5 bases and at J to 8 bases, leaving 2 bases not matched to a gene. CDR3 in amino acids: CASSKDRDEQFF. The CDR3 DNA follows: TGTGCCAGCAGTAAGGACAGGGATGAGCAGTTCTTC.

V usage is TRBV5-6 and J usage is TRBJ1-5; D unresolved. CDR1 SGHDT and CDR2 YYEEEE come from the germline V gene. The CDR3 consists of 15 residues. V was cut by 0 bases and J by 0 bases, with 7 bases left in between. The CDR3 sequence is CASSLGGLSNQPQHF. CDR3 sequence (DNA): TGTGCCAGCAGCTTGGGTGGTCTTAGCAATCAGCCCCAGCATTTT.

The V and J genes are TRBV27 and TRBJ2-6; D gene ambiguous. Germline CDR1 and CDR2: MNHEY and SMNVEV (reference sequence). The CDR3 runs to 15 residues. V shed 6 bases and J shed 4 bases, with 13 bases lying between them. The DNA of the CDR3 is TGTGCCAGCAGCTATGGGGAAGACGGGGCCAACGTCCTGACTTTC. As protein: CASSYGEDGANVLTF.

The rearrangement links TRBV13 to TRBJ2-7; D unresolved. The germline gives CDR1 PRHDT, CDR2 FYEKMQ (reference sequence). The CDR3 runs to 12 residues. V was shortened by 4 bases and J by 2 bases, with 6 bases between the two germline ends. The CDR3 loop reads CASSSEAYEQYF. Written as DNA, the CDR3 is TGTGCCAGCAGCTCCGAAGCCTACGAGCAGTACTTC.